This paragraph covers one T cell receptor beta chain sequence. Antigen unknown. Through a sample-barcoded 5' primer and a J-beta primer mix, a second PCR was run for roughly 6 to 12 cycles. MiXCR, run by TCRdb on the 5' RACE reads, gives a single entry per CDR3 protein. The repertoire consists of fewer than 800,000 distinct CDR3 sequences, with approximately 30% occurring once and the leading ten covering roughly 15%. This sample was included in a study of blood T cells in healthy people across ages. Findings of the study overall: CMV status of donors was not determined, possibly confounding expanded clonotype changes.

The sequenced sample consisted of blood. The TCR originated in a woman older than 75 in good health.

CDR3 coding DNA: TGTGCCTGGAGTGTACCGGGCGCTAGCACAGATACGCAGTATTTT. The encoded protein is CAWSVPGASTDTQYF. The chain is built from TRBV30 and TRBJ2-3; the D is unclear. Germline assignment: CDR1 GTSNPN and CDR2 SVGIG (reference sequence). The CDR3 extends over 15 amino acids. V lost 0 bases and J lost 0, with 10 bases in between.